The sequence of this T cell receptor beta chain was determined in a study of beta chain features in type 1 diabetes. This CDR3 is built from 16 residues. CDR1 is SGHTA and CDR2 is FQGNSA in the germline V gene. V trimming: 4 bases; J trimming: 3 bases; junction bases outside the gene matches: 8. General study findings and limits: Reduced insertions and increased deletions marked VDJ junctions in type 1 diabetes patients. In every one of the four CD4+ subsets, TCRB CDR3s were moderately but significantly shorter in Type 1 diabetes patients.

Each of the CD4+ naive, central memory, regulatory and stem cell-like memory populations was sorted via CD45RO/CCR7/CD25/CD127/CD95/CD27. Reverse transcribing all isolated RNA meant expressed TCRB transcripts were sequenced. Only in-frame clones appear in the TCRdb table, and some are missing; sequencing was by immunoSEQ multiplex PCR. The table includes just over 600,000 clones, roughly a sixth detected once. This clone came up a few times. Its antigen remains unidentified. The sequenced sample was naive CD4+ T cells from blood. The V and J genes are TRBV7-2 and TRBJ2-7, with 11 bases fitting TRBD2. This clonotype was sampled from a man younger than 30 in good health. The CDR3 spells CASSSLPSGGIYEQYF. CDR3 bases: TGTGCCAGCAGCTCCCTCCCTAGCGGGGGGATCTACGAGCAGTACTTC. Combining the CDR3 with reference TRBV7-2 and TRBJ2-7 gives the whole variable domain GAGVSQSPSNKVTEKGKDVELRCDPISGHTALYWYRQSLGQGLEFLIYFQGNSAPDKSGLPSDRFSAERTGGSVSTLTIQRTQQEDSAVYLCASSSLPSGGIYEQYFGPGTRLTVT.